This TCR beta chain is drawn from a study of PD-1 blockade in classical Hodgkin lymphoma (dated by TCRdb to about 2020). Background on the whole study: The study used CyTOF and TCR beta sequencing to define a peripheral blood immune signature of response to PD-1 blockade in classical Hodgkin lymphoma.

The time point label, read with the paper, signifies: newly diagnosed, previously untreated cHL patient sample. As a comparison group for the relapsed/refractory trial patients, PBMCs were sequenced from patients with newly diagnosed, previously untreated classical Hodgkin lymphoma. Peripheral blood was collected in 8 mL Vacutainer Cell Preparation Tubes, from which PBMCs were isolated by centrifugation and then cryopreserved. Notes on this clone: Its binding antigen is unknown. Base qualities are not at hand, and no much larger clone is one base apart.

Beyond this particular receptor, the publication reports: Only a single clinical trial cohort was studied, and what caused the repertoire differences, possibly disease activity or prior therapy, remained undefined. Baseline TCR diversity was reported to be lower in newly diagnosed patients than in healthy donors and to be lower still in relapsed/refractory patients.

The Qiagen DNeasy kit was used to extract genomic DNA both from unsorted PBMCs and from the negatively selected CD4+ and CD8+ fractions. Amplification of TCR beta CDR3 regions was done by immunoSEQ multiplex PCR with primers that anneal to V and J segments. A synthetic immune receptor repertoire was used to minimize amplification bias, and any residual bias was removed computationally once sequencing was done. The paper's processing steps were these. Repertoire diversity was quantified as the Shannon entropy index using custom Python scripts. Unsorted, CD4+ and CD8+ repertoires were analyzed separately, except for combined analyses in which CD4+ and CD8+ sequences were merged in silico. The immuneACCESS repertoire file appears here via TCRdb, limited to in-frame rearrangements. These files lack a portion of the clones; in checked studies, under half of the deficit traces to unresolved V genes, and the cause of the others is not known. V and J calls plus clone size are reproduced from that table; the DNA served to infer D and trimming. The sample table contains about 30,000 clones; only one count was recorded for approximately 93% of them. The leading ten clones occupy roughly 3.8% of the sample.

From the germline V gene (reference sequence), CDR1 is SGHNT and CDR2 is YYREEE. Germline trimming: 2 bases from V, 4 bases from J; junction bases outside gene matches: 2. From its cysteine to its phenylalanine, the CDR3 spans 14 amino acids. Only the CDR3 DNA is retained, 42 bases long and in frame from the first base. The sequenced material came from peripheral blood mononuclear cells (PBMCs). Rearrangement joined TRBV5-4 to TRBJ2-3, with 9 middle bases fitting TRBD2. The receptor was isolated from a human donor with classical Hodgkin lymphoma. The sequenced DNA is TGTGCCAGCAGCTTTAGCGGGAGCGCAGATACGCAGTATTTT. The translation is CASSFSGSADTQYF.